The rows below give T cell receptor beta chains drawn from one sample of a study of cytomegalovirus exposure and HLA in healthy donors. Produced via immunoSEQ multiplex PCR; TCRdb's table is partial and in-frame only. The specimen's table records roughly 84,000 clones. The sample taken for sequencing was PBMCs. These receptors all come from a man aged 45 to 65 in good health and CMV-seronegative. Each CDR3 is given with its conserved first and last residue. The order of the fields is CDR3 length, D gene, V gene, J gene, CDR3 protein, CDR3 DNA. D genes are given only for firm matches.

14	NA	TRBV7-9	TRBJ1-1	CASTNPDKNTEAFF	TGTGCCAGCACCAACCCGGACAAGAACACTGAAGCTTTCTTT
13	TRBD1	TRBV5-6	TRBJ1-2	CASSSYRGQGYTF	TGTGCCAGCAGCTCATACAGGGGACAGGGCTACACCTTC
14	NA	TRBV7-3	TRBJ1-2	CASSPAPNSYGYTF	TGTGCCAGCAGCCCCGCTCCAAACTCATATGGCTACACCTTC
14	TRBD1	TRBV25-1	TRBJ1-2	CASSVTGTGGGYTF	TGTGCCAGCAGTGTCACCGGGACAGGGGGCGGCTACACCTTC
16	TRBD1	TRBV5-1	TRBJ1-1	CASSLGSGGYDTEAFF	TGCGCCAGCAGCTTGGGTTCAGGGGGCTACGACACTGAAGCTTTCTTT
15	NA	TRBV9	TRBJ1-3	CASSEWASKKNTIYF	TGTGCCAGCAGCGAGTGGGCCTCCAAGAAAAACACCATATATTTT
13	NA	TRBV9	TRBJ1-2	CASTGGRSYGYTF	TGTGCCAGCACCGGGGGGCGCTCATATGGCTACACCTTC
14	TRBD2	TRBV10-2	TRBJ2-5	CASRVGTRTETQYF	TGCGCCAGCAGAGTCGGGACTAGGACGGAGACCCAGTACTTC
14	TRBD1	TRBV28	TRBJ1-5	CASRGTGGPQPQHF	TGTGCCAGCAGAGGTACAGGGGGCCCTCAGCCCCAGCATTTT
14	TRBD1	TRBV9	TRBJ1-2	CASSAGQGVAGYTF	TGTGCCAGCAGCGCGGGACAGGGGGTAGCTGGCTACACCTTC
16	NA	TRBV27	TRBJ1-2	CASSLLVEELNYGYTF	TGTGCCAGCAGTTTACTAGTCGAGGAACTTAACTATGGCTACACCTTC
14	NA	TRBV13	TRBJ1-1	CASSVGTGGTEAFF	TGTGCCAGCAGCGTCGGGACTGGAGGGACTGAAGCTTTCTTT
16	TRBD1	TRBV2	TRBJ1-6	CASSQHSGQGISPLHF	TGTGCCAGCAGTCAACATTCAGGACAGGGTATTTCACCCCTCCACTTT
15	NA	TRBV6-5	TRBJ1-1	CASSYSADMNTEAFF	TGTGCCAGCAGTTACTCCGCAGACATGAACACTGAAGCTTTCTTT
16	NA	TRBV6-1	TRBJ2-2	CASSEYPGQYTGELFF	TGTGCCAGCAGTGAATATCCCGGACAGTACACCGGGGAGCTGTTTTTT
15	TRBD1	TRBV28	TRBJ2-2	CASRSNRGNTGELFF	TGTGCCAGCAGGTCAAACAGGGGGAACACCGGGGAGCTGTTTTTT
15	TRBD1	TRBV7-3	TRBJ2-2	CASSPYRGRPGELFF	TGTGCCAGCAGCCCTTACAGGGGGCGCCCCGGGGAGCTGTTTTTT
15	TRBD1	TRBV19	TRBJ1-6	CASSPSDRGESPLHF	TGTGCCAGTAGTCCTTCGGACAGGGGCGAGTCACCCCTCCACTTT
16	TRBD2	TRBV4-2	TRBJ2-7	CASSPQGAGGTYEQYF	TGTGCCAGCAGCCCCCAAGGAGCGGGGGGTACCTACGAGCAGTACTTC
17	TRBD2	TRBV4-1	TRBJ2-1	CASSQDSRRGGYNEQFF	TGCGCCAGCAGCCAAGATTCTCGGCGGGGGGGTTACAATGAGCAGTTCTTC
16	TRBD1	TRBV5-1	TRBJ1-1	CASSPGQGAANTEAFF	TGCGCCAGCAGCCCCGGACAGGGGGCGGCGAACACTGAAGCTTTCTTT
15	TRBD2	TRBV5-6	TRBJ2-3	CASSFIAGGLDTQYF	TGTGCCAGCAGCTTCATAGCGGGGGGGTTAGATACGCAGTATTTT
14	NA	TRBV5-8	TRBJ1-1	CASSFMGERRGAFF	TGTGCCAGCAGCTTTATGGGGGAGCGGCGGGGAGCTTTCTTT
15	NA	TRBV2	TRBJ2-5	CASSSRRGAKETQYF	TGTGCCAGCAGTTCCCGAAGAGGAGCCAAGGAGACCCAGTACTTC
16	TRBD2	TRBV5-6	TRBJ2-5	CASSFGLAGLQETQYF	TGTGCCAGCAGCTTTGGACTAGCGGGGTTGCAAGAGACCCAGTACTTC
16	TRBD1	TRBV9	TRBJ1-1	CASSAGTGGWNTEAFF	TGTGCCAGCAGCGCGGGGACAGGCGGATGGAACACTGAAGCTTTCTTT
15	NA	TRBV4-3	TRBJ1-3	CASSQSGQYGNTIYF	TGCGCCAGCAGCCAAAGCGGACAGTATGGAAACACCATATATTTT
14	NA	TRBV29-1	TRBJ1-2	CSVDDKGGGDGCTF	TGCAGCGTTGATGACAAAGGCGGAGGGGACGGCTGCACCTTC
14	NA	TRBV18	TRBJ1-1	CASSPPSVNTEAFF	TGTGCCAGCTCACCACCTTCAGTGAACACTGAAGCTTTCTTT
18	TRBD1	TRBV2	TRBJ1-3	CASRPRTGIRTSGNTIYF	TGTGCCAGCAGACCTCGGACAGGGATAAGAACTTCTGGAAACACCATATATTTT